The 32 T cell receptor beta chains below all came from one sample that was sequenced in a study of vaccination and CD4 T cells after COVID-19. The Oncomine TCR Beta short-read assay sequenced DNA from cultured CD4+ T cells. TCRdb reprocessed the PCR reads via MiXCR and lists one record per CDR3 protein. The profile shows some 19,000 distinct CDR3 sequences, 51% of them singletons. No antigen has been assigned to these receptors. As to time point: late sampling 161 to 241 days after vaccination in a few convalescent patients. Treatment meaning: roughly ten-day PBMC culture with coronavirus spike peptide pools or control peptides (ViraFEST assay). This specimen consisted of CD4+ T cells from blood, cultured in vitro, obtained about 7 months after SARS-CoV-2 vaccination. These receptors originate from a human donor who had recovered from COVID-19.

V usage is TRBV19 and J usage is TRBJ2-5; weak D call: TRBD2 (5 bases). Per germline, CDR1 LNHDA and CDR2 SQIVND (reference sequence). The CDR3 consists of 17 residues. Trimming removed 5 bases at V and 7 bases at J, with 26 bases between. CDR3 nucleotide sequence: TGTGCCAGTAGTCCGGGTTTCGGGATTATAGGTCGAGGGACCCAGTACTTC. Translating gives CASSPGFGIIGRGTQYF.

This clonotype was observed a handful of times. The chain links TRBV11-3 to TRBJ1-6; no reliable D call. Germline V gene sequence: CDR1 SGHNT, CDR2 YENEEA. The CDR3 length is 13 residues. Trimming shortened V by 1 base and J by 8 bases, and 6 bases separated the two germline ends. Here the CDR3 DNA reads TGTGCCAGCAGCTTAGCCCACGATTCACCCCTCCACTTT. Residues: CASSLAHDSPLHF.

The chain employs TRBV7-9 and TRBJ2-3; perhaps TRBD1 as D (5 bases). Per germline, CDR1 SEHNR and CDR2 FQNEAQ (reference sequence). This CDR3 spans 13 amino acids. Trimming removed 1 base at V and 10 bases at J, with 12 bases between. CDR3 nucleotides: TGTGCCAGCAGCTTAGGGACGAGCAGGGCGCAGTATTTT. As protein: CASSLGTSRAQYF. Full variable domain (remainder filled in from reference TRBV7-9 and TRBJ2-3): DTGVSQNPRHKITKRGQNVTFRCDPISEHNRLYWYRQTLGQGPEFLTYFQNEAQLEKSRLLSDRFSAERPKGSFSTLEIQRTEQGDSAMYLCASSLGTSRAQYFGPGTRLTVL.

This clonotype was observed a handful of times. The chain combines TRBV10-3 with TRBJ1-6, with a possible D match to TRBD1 (5 bases). Trimming stripped 4 bases from V and 0 bases from J, with 13 bases between. The CDR3 runs 17 residues. Germline values: CDR1 ENHRY, CDR2 SYGVKD. CDR3 protein: CAISARQTGSYNSPLHF. The CDR3 bases are TGTGCCATCAGTGCCCGACAGACGGGCTCCTATAATTCACCCCTCCACTTT.

This chain links TRBV11-3 with TRBJ2-5; 7 bases match TRBD1. This CDR3 has 15 amino acids. CDR1 and CDR2 (germline): SGHNT, YENEEA. The V and J ends lost 5 bases and 4 bases, in that order; junction bases with no gene match: 10. DNA of the CDR3: TGTGCCAGCAGCCGTTCCGGGACAGTCGGAGAGACCCAGTACTTC. This encodes CASSRSGTVGETQYF. Drawing the rest from reference TRBV11-3 and TRBJ2-5, the complete variable domain is EAGVVQSPRYKIIEKKQPVAFWCNPISGHNTLYWYLQNLGQGPELLIRYENEEAVDDSQLPKDRFSAERLKGVDSTLKIQPAELGDSAVYLCASSRSGTVGETQYFGPGTRLLVL.

This clonotype was seen a few times. The V and J genes are TRBV7-2 and TRBJ1-2; 8 bases are a match to TRBD1. CDR1 and CDR2 (germline): SGHTA, FQGNSA. There are 16 residues in the CDR3. After removal of 5 bases from V and 3 bases from J, the junction contained 11 bases not matched to a gene. This CDR3 reads CASSPNGQGDYYGYTF. As DNA, the CDR3 is TGTGCCAGCAGCCCGAACGGACAGGGCGACTACTATGGCTACACCTTC.

The rearrangement links TRBV10-1 to TRBJ2-7; the D is unclear. The CDR3 spans 12 residues. The ends were cut back, 10 bases at V and 2 bases at J, with 12 bases in the middle. CDR1 and CDR2 from the germline V gene are WNHNN and SYGVQD (reference sequence). CDR3 protein: CAKPTAAYEQYF. The CDR3 nucleotides read TGCGCCAAGCCGACGGCGGCCTACGAGCAGTACTTC.

The genes are TRBV11-2 and TRBJ1-6, with no clear D. The CDR3 runs to 13 residues. Germline loops: CDR1 SGHAT, CDR2 FQNNGV. Trimming left V 1 base short and J 4 bases short, with 2 bases between. CDR3 sequence (DNA): TGTGCCAGCAGCTTAGGGTATAATTCACCCCTCCACTTT. This codes for CASSLGYNSPLHF. Variable domain in full (rest from reference TRBV11-2 and TRBJ1-6): EAGVAQSPRYKIIEKRQSVAFWCNPISGHATLYWYQQILGQGPKLLIQFQNNGVVDDSQLPKDRFSAERLKGVDSTLKIQPAKLEDSAVYLCASSLGYNSPLHFGNGTRLTVT.

The V gene is TRBV29-1, the J gene TRBJ1-1; D perhaps matches TRBD1 (5 bases). Per germline, CDR1 SQVTM and CDR2 ANQGSEA. The V gene lost 4 bases and the J gene lost 3 bases, with 6 bases spanning the gap. The CDR3 totals 11 residues. For the CDR3, the DNA is TGCAGCGTTGCAGGGTACACTGAAGCTTTCTTT. Translation gives CSVAGYTEAFF.

This clonotype was counted between two and nine times. The CDR3, as DNA: TGCAGTGCTCTGAGACAGGGTGGGGACACTGAAGCTTTCTTT. It specifies CSALRQGGDTEAFF. The gene calls are TRBV20-1 and TRBJ1-1; the match to TRBD1 covers 7 bases. The CDR3 is made up of 14 amino acids. The V and J ends lost 5 bases and 3 bases, in that order; junction bases with no gene match: 9. CDR1 DFQATT and CDR2 SNEGSKA come from the germline V gene (reference sequence).

This chain connects TRBV20-1 to TRBJ2-7; D is uncertain. Trimming shortened V by 3 bases and J by 6 bases, and 12 bases separated the two germline ends. The germline V gene has CDR1 DFQATT and CDR2 SNEGSKA (reference sequence). CDR3 size: 12 residues. CDR3 nucleotide sequence: TGCAGTGCTAGGCGACAACCGGGCGAGCAGTACTTC. This translates into CSARRQPGEQYF.

The V and J genes are TRBV4-1 and TRBJ2-7; 9 bases map to TRBD1. The trim removed 4 bases at V and 0 bases at J, leaving 16 bases unmatched. This CDR3 spans 19 amino acids. Per the germline V gene, CDR1 is MGHRA and CDR2 is YSYEKL. CDR3 in amino acids: CASSPDSTGGDIYSYEQYF. For the CDR3, the DNA is TGCGCCAGCAGCCCCGATTCGACAGGGGGTGACATATACTCCTACGAGCAGTACTTC.

This clonotype appeared a few times. The J gene is TRBJ2-7, the V gene TRBV7-2; 9 nucleotides agree with TRBD1. The CDR3 is 16 amino acids. The V gene's germline CDR1 is SGHTA and CDR2 FQGNSA. V was clipped by 4 bases and J by 7 bases; unmatched bases: 14. CDR3 sequence (DNA): TGTGCCAGCAGCTCACTTACCGGGACAGGGATGTGGGAGCAGTACTTC. Translated: CASSSLTGTGMWEQYF.

The chain recombines TRBV12-3 or TRBV12-4 with TRBJ1-6, with TRBD1 as a possible D gene (6 bases). The CDR3 length is 15 residues. Trimming left V 6 bases short and J 7 bases short, with 16 bases between. The CDR3 DNA sequence: TGTGCCAGCAGCGCGGACAGTCTCGTAAATTCACCCCTCCACTTT. This codes for CASSADSLVNSPLHF.

This sequence joins TRBV15 and TRBJ1-2; possible D gene TRBD1, 5 bases. In germline, CDR1 is LNHNV, CDR2 YYDKDF (reference sequence). Trimming left V 0 bases short and J 4 bases short, with 18 bases between. This CDR3 contains 17 residues. The CDR3 spells CATSRDRGAGNVYGYTF. The CDR3 region has the DNA TGTGCCACCAGCAGAGACCGTGGGGCAGGGAATGTCTATGGCTACACCTTC. The whole variable domain, remainder taken from reference TRBV15 and TRBJ1-2, is DAMVIQNPRYQVTQFGKPVTLSCSQTLNHNVMYWYQQKSSQAPKLLFHYYDKDFNNEADTPDNFQSRRPNTSFCFLDIRSPGLGDTAMYLCATSRDRGAGNVYGYTFGSGTRLTVV.

The V and J genes are TRBV6-5 and TRBJ2-1, with 8 bases aligning to TRBD2. Germline lookup yields CDR1 MNHEY and CDR2 SVGAGI. The CDR3 is 12 residues long. V gave up 2 bases and J gave up 9 bases; unmatched junction bases: 0. The CDR3 DNA follows: TGTGCCAGCAGTTACCTAGCGGGTGAGCAGTTCTTC. It yields the protein CASSYLAGEQFF.

The gene calls are TRBV19 and TRBJ2-5; the D is unclear. Germline V gene lookup returns CDR1 LNHDA and CDR2 SQIVND (reference sequence). Trimming removed 5 bases at V and 4 bases at J, with 14 bases between. The CDR3 is made up of 14 amino acids. CDR3 sequence (DNA): TGTGCCAGTAGTGACGTTCTAGGGCTAGAGACCCAGTACTTC. Translated, it gives CASSDVLGLETQYF.

This clonotype was observed a single time. The V gene is TRBV20-1, the J gene TRBJ2-1, with D uncertain. V was cut by 2 bases and J by 6 bases, with 14 bases left in between. There are 14 residues in the CDR3. Looked up from germline, CDR1 is DFQATT and CDR2 is SNEGSKA (reference sequence). Here the CDR3 DNA reads TGCAGTGCTAGAAACCCCCAGCCACCCAATGAGCAGTTCTTC. Translated, it gives CSARNPQPPNEQFF.

About this clonotype itself: The junction shows a germline mismatch at one end, possibly a read error. The V call is TRBV10-3, the J call TRBJ2-7, with 11 bases that match TRBD2. CDR3 length: 15 amino acids. Germline CDR1 and CDR2: ENHRY and SYGVKD. CDR3 in amino acids: CAIREVAGGPTSCHF. CDR3 nucleotides: TGTGCCATCAGGGAAGTAGCGGGAGGGCCTACGAGCTGTCACTTC.

As concerns this clonotype: A read error may produce the germline difference seen at one junction end. The rearrangement links TRBV18 to TRBJ2-5, with TRBD1 identical over 10 bases. This CDR3 is built from 16 residues. Looked up from germline, CDR1 is KGHSH and CDR2 is LQKENI. CDR3: CASSPRQGALSETQYF. The CDR3 region has the DNA TGTGCTAGCTCACCTAGACAGGGGGCGCTCTCCGAGACCCAGTACTTC.

J is TRBJ1-2 and V is TRBV6-1, with 8 bases identical to TRBD1. Germline lookup yields CDR1 MNHNS and CDR2 SASEGT. V shed 3 bases, J shed 4 bases, and the junction held 4 bases outside the gene matches. The CDR3 length is 14 residues. As DNA, the CDR3 is TGTGCCAGCAGTGAGGACAGGGCCCCCTATGGCTACACCTTC. This codes for CASSEDRAPYGYTF.

J is TRBJ2-3 and V is TRBV24-1; D is perhaps TRBD2 (6 bases). CDR3 length equals 17 residues. Germline-derived CDR1 and CDR2 are KGHDR and SFDVKD. V lost 2 bases and J 8 bases, leaving 22 bases between the germline ends. CDR3 loop: CATSDSEDGGFSGTQYF. The CDR3 DNA follows: TGTGCCACCAGTGATTCCGAAGACGGAGGTTTTAGCGGTACGCAGTATTTT.

The chain joins TRBV6-6 to TRBJ2-1; a weak D match, TRBD2 (5 bases). The CDR3 loop spans 16 amino acids. V dropped 6 bases and J dropped 7 bases, with 22 bases sitting between them. Per germline, CDR1 MNHNY and CDR2 SVGAGI (reference sequence). The CDR3 protein is CASSYAPVGNINEQFF. The CDR3 bases are TGTGCCAGCAGCTACGCCCCAGTCGGGAATATTAATGAGCAGTTCTTC.

V usage is TRBV20-1 and J usage is TRBJ2-3; either TRBD1 or TRBD2 may supply D (6 bases each). CDR1 is DFQATT, CDR2 SNEGSKA, per germline (reference sequence). Trimming stripped 6 bases from V and 4 bases from J, with 14 bases between. This CDR3 region has 13 residues. CDR3 sequence reads: CSANLRGADTQYF. The CDR3 region has the DNA TGCAGTGCCAACCTAAGGGGGGCAGATACGCAGTATTTT.

This chain links TRBV6-1 with TRBJ1-5, with 10 bases matching TRBD1. J lost 7 bases, V lost 6 bases, and 6 bases had no gene match. Germline V CDR1 and CDR2: MNHNS, SASEGT. This CDR3 is 14 amino acids long. Here the CDR3 DNA reads TGTGCCAGCAGCGAGACAGGGGGCGGACAGCCCCAGCATTTT. Protein: CASSETGGGQPQHF.

This clonotype was seen only a few times. The V call is TRBV6-5, the J call TRBJ2-5; no clear D gene. The CDR3 covers 11 residues. Looked up from germline, CDR1 is MNHEY and CDR2 is SVGAGI. V dropped 0 bases and J dropped 11 bases, with 7 bases sitting between them. The CDR3 reads CASSYSGIQYF. The DNA of the CDR3 is TGTGCCAGCAGTTACTCCGGAATTCAGTACTTC.

This sequence joins TRBV12-3 or TRBV12-4 and TRBJ2-3, with D unclear. Trimming pared 6 bases from V and 5 bases from J, leaving 9 bases between. This CDR3 spans 12 amino acids. CDR3 sequence reads: CASSQEKDTQYF. The CDR3 DNA is TGTGCCAGCAGCCAAGAGAAAGATACGCAGTATTTT.

The rearrangement links TRBV20-1 to TRBJ1-1; D ambiguous. V gave up 0 bases and J gave up 1 base, with 9 bases separating them. CDR1 is DFQATT, CDR2 SNEGSKA, per germline (reference sequence). This CDR3 region has 14 residues. CDR3 sequence: CSARDEAPNTEAFF. DNA of the CDR3: TGCAGTGCTAGAGATGAGGCGCCGAACACTGAAGCTTTCTTT.

This chain links TRBV7-2 with TRBJ2-7; perhaps D is TRBD1 or TRBD2 (5 bases each). The CDR3 runs to 14 residues. CDR1 and CDR2 from the germline V gene are SGHTA and FQGNSA. Trimming took 1 base from V and 6 from J, leaving 13 bases between them. CDR3 coding DNA: TGTGCCAGCAGCTTAGTCATTAGAGGGGCCGAGCAGTACTTC. Amino acid sequence: CASSLVIRGAEQYF. The variable domain in full, with the rest retrieved from reference TRBV7-2 and TRBJ2-7, is GAGVSQSPSNKVTEKGKDVELRCDPISGHTALYWYRQSLGQGLEFLIYFQGNSAPDKSGLPSDRFSAERTGGSVSTLTIQRTQQEDSAVYLCASSLVIRGAEQYFGPGTRLTVT.

The rearrangement uses TRBV6-1 and TRBJ2-3, with a tentative D call TRBD2 (7 bases). V was shortened by 5 bases and J by 1 base, with 13 bases between the two germline ends. The length of the CDR3 is 15 residues. Germline V lookup: CDR1 MNHNS, CDR2 SASEGT. The CDR3 bases are TGTGCCAGCAGTCGCCGGGGGGCTGGCACAGATACGCAGTATTTT. This codes for CASSRRGAGTDTQYF.

The V and J genes are TRBV4-3 and TRBJ1-6, with 7 bases fitting TRBD1. The V and J ends lost 0 bases and 10 bases, in that order; junction bases with no gene match: 6. The CDR3 is 15 amino acids. The germline gives CDR1 LGHNA, CDR2 YSLEER. CDR3 bases: TGCGCCAGCAGCCAAGATAGGCAGGGGGGCTCACCCCTCCACTTT. It yields the protein CASSQDRQGGSPLHF.

This clonotype was detected once. The chain recombines TRBV27 with TRBJ2-3; no clear D. Between the trimmed V and J ends, which lost 8 bases and 0 bases, there was a span of 15 bases. Germline V gene data show CDR1 as MNHEY and CDR2 as SMNVEV (reference sequence). This CDR3 has 15 residues. The CDR3 protein is CASRPLVTSTDTQYF. CDR3 in DNA: TGTGCCAGCCGACCCCTAGTGACTAGCACAGATACGCAGTATTTT.